This T cell receptor (beta chain) was sequenced during a study of vaccination effects on CD4 cells after COVID-19. Libraries were prepared by immunoSEQ multiplex PCR; TCRdb keeps only in-frame clonotypes and omits some of them. The sample has approximately 45,000 clones, more than 75% seen once. The CDR3 runs to 15 residues. Germline loops: CDR1 SGHTA, CDR2 FQGTGA. The V segment lost 3 bases and the J segment 3 bases; nucleotides outside the gene matches: 4. Note on this clone: Its antigen is undetermined.

Following culture for 9 to 11 days, CD4+ T cells were isolated. IL-2 medium took the place of half the medium on both days 3 and 7. Sequenced material: CD4+ T cells from PBMCs cultured without peptide, taken before COVID-19 vaccination. This chain joins TRBV7-3 and TRBJ2-1, with 8 bases lining up with TRBD2. The receptor was derived from a human donor who had a prior SARS-CoV-2 infection. CDR3 nucleotide sequence: TGTGCCAGCAGCTTGAGCGGGGGAGTCTACAATGAGCAGTTCTTC. It encodes CASSLSGGVYNEQFF.